The clone carrying this TCR beta chain was detected only once. Its antigen is unidentified. The data are from a study of shared clonotypes between healthy human individuals. Whole-study context: CD4 naive and memory got three plates each, CD8 naive two, CD8 memory one. Regarding the study as a whole: Some naive CD4 clonotypes, about 5%, turned up in common across four donors.

The authors divided CD4+ cells into CD45RA+ naive and CD45RA-negative memory subsets. The CDR3 spans 13 residues. The germline V gene has CDR1 SGHDN and CDR2 FVKESK. Trimming shortened V by 8 bases and J by 6 bases, and 13 bases separated the two germline ends. In the original analysis: ImmunoSEQ supplied junction-only sequences lacking quality scores, so filtering was different. Using immunoSEQ multiplex PCR, the repertoire was profiled, and TCRdb retains in-frame clones only, with some absent. V and J calls and clone size follow that table, whereas D and trimming were derived from the DNA. This table has fewer than 2.5 million clones, 93% appearing once.

Sequenced material: naive CD4+ T cells from PBMCs. Subset reported: CD45RA+ positively selected. The sequence came from a man between 18 and 35 years old in good health. Some clones in this sample may be carry-over from other donors' samples. The chain combines TRBV14 with TRBJ2-2; the D is unclear. The DNA of the CDR3 is TGTGCCAGCTCCCGTGCTGGCTCCGGGGAGCTGTTTTTT. Translated: CASSRAGSGELFF.